This TCR beta chain was found in a study of cytomegalovirus exposure and HLA in healthy donors. Points from the study as a whole: A list of more than 150 TCR beta chains associated with cytomegalovirus was given. Specificity for CMV antigens was confirmed in vitro for a few of the CMV-associated chains.

This clone was counted a single time. What it binds is unknown. Donors showed nominal health when sampled, although they likely had unrecorded immune exposures. The PCR made use of 60 Vbeta and 13 Jbeta primers. Profiled with immunoSEQ multiplex PCR; TCRdb holds only in-frame clones, not every one. The repertoire holds roughly 190,000 clones, with roughly 86% as singletons. Sequenced material: PBMCs. This sequence originates from a man aged 40-49 years in good health and CMV-seropositive.

The CDR3 loop reads CASSKTSGYDEQYF. The CDR3 nucleotides read TGCGCCAGCAGCAAAACTAGCGGTTATGACGAGCAGTACTTC. J is TRBJ2-7 and V is TRBV4-1, with 8 bases identical to TRBD2. The CDR3 spans 14 residues. V trimming: 5 bases; J trimming: 5 bases; junction bases outside the gene matches: 8. Germline V gives CDR1 MGHRA, CDR2 YSYEKL.